Described below is a single TCR beta chain sequence and its context. What it binds is unknown. The sample belongs to a study of vaccination effects on CD4 cells after COVID-19. Under the ViraFEST assay, PBMC were stimulated with viral peptide pools so that antigen-specific CD4+ T cells expanded. Sequencing was performed afterwards. Following 10 days of culture, CD4+ T cells were isolated. As their vaccination, participants received two doses of either BNT162b2 or mRNA-1273. Method: immunoSEQ multiplex PCR; TCRdb's copy keeps in-frame clones and lacks some. Of 65,000 to 95,000 clones listed, more than 60% are singletons. In germline, CDR1 is SGHRS, CDR2 YFSETQ. The CDR3 runs 14 residues. Deletions cut 0 bases from V and 5 bases from J, with 11 bases between. Study-level findings and limits: Common cold coronaviruses were cross-recognized by only 1 of 255 vaccine-induced clones in healthy vaccinees.

This chain uses TRBV5-1 with TRBJ1-2, with D unresolved. The sequence came from a human donor who received a COVID-19 vaccine. Material: CD4+ T cells from PBMCs cultured with HCoV-OC43 spike peptides, obtained after COVID-19 vaccination. Sample subset: HCoV-OC43 spike overlapping peptide pool stimulation. CDR3 residues: CASSLADPDYGYTF. In DNA form, the CDR3 reads TGCGCCAGCAGCTTGGCCGATCCAGATTATGGCTACACCTTC.